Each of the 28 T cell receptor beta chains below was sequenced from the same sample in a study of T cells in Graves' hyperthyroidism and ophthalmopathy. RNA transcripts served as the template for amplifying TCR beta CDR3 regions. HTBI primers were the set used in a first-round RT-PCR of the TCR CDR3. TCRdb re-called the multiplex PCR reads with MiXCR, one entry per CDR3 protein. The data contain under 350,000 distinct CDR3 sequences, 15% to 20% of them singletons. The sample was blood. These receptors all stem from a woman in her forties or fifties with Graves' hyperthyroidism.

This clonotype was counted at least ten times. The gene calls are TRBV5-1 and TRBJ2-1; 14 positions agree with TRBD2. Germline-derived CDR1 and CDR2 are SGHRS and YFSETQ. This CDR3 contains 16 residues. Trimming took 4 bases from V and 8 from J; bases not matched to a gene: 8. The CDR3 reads CASSQGTSGGLDEQFF. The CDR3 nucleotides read TGCGCCAGCAGCCAGGGGACTAGCGGGGGTCTCGATGAGCAGTTCTTC. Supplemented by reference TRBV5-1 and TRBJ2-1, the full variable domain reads KAGVTQTPRYLIKTRGQQVTLSCSPISGHRSVSWYQQTPGQGLQFLFEYFSETQRNKGNFPGRFSGRQFSNSRSEMNVSTLELGDSALYLCASSQGTSGGLDEQFFGPGTRLTVL.

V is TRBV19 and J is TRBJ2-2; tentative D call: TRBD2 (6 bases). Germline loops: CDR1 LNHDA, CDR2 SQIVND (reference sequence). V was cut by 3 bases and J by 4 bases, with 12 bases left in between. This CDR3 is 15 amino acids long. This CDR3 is CASSILARLTGELFF. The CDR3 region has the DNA TGTGCCAGTAGTATCCTAGCGAGACTCACCGGGGAGCTGTTTTTT.

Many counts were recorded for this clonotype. DNA for the CDR3: TGTGCCAGCAGTTACGCCAGGAGGCCCTACGAGCAGTACGTC. Translating it yields CASSYARRPYEQYV. V and J are TRBV6-8 and TRBJ2-7; D may be TRBD2 (5 bases). Germline loops: CDR1 MNHGY, CDR2 SAAAGT. V lost 2 bases, J lost 2 bases, and 10 bases lay in between. The CDR3 has 14 residues.

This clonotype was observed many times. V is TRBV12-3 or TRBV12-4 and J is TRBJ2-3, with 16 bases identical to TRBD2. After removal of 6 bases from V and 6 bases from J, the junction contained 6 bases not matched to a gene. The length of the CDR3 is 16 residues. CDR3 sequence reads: CASSPGLAGGLDTQYF. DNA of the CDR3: TGTGCCAGCAGCCCGGGACTAGCGGGGGGGCTGGATACGCAGTATTTT.

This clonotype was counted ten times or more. Written as DNA, the CDR3 is TGTGCCAGCAGCCTCGAAAGGGACACTGAAGCTTTCTTT. It specifies CASSLERDTEAFF. The rearrangement joins TRBV5-8 to TRBJ1-1; the D is unclear. Germline V gives CDR1 SGHTS, CDR2 YDEGEE. The CDR3 covers 13 residues. With 4 bases removed from V and 3 bases from J, the gap between germline ends came to 10 bases.

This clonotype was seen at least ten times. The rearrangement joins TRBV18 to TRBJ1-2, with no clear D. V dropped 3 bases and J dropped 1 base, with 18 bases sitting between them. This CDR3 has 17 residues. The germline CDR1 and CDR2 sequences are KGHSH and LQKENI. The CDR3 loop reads CASSPLNTGTDNYGYTF. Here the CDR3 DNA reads TGTGCCAGCTCACCCCTAAACACGGGAACAGATAACTATGGCTACACCTTC.

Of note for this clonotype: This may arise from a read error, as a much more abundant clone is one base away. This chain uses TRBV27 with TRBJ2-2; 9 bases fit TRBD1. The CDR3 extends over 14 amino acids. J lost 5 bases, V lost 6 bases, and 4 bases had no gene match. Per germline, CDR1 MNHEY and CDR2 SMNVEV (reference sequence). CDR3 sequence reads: CASRTGTGTGELFF. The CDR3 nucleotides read TGTGCCAGCAGAACCGGGACAGGGACCGGGGAGCTGTTTTTT.

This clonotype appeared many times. The CDR3 bases are TGTGCCAGCAGCCAACTAGCGGGAGAGACCCAGTACTTC. It translates to CASSQLAGETQYF. V is TRBV7-3 and J is TRBJ2-5, with TRBD2 matching over 9 bases. CDR1 SGHTA and CDR2 FQGTGA come from the germline V gene. This CDR3 is built from 13 residues. V shed 5 bases, J shed 4 bases, and the junction held 2 bases outside the gene matches.

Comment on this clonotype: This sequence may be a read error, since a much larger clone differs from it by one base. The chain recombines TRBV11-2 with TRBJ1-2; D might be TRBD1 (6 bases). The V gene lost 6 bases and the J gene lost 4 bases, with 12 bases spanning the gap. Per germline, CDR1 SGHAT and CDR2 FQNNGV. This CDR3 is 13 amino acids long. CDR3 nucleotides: TGTGCCAGCAGTCGAGGGGGTGGCTATGGCTACACCTTC. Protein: CASSRGGGYGYTF.

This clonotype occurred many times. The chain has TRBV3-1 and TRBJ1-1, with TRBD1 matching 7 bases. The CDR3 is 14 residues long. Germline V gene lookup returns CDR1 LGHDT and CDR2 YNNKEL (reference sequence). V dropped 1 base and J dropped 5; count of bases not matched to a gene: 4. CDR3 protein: CASSQGRGTTEAFF. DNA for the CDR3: TGTGCCAGCAGCCAAGGCAGGGGGACAACTGAAGCTTTCTTT.

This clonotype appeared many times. CDR3 amino acids: CASSLGPGETQYF. For the CDR3, the DNA is TGTGCCAGCAGTCTCGGACCCGGGGAGACCCAGTACTTC. The chain is built from TRBV28 and TRBJ2-5, with D unresolved. V lost 5 bases, J lost 5 bases, and 12 bases lay in between. CDR1 MDHEN and CDR2 SYDVKM come from the germline V gene. The CDR3 runs 13 residues.

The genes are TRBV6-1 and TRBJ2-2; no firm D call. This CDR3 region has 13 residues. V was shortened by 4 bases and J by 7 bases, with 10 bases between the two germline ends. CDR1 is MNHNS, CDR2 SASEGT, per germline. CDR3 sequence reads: CASSAYIGGELFF. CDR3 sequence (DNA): TGTGCCAGCAGTGCATACATCGGCGGGGAGCTGTTTTTT.

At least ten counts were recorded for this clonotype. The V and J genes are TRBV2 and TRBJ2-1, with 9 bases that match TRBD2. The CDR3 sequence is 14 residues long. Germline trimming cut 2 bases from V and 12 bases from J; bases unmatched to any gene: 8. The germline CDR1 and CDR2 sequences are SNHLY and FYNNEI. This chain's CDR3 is CASSESSGVIGQFF. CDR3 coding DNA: TGTGCCAGCAGTGAATCTAGCGGGGTAATAGGGCAGTTCTTC.

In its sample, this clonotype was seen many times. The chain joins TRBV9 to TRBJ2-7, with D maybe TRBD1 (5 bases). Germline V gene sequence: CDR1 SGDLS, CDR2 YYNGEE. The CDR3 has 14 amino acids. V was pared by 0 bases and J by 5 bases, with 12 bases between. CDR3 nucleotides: TGTGCCAGCAGCGTAGTGCAGGGATGCGACGAGCAGTACTTC. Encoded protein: CASSVVQGCDEQYF.

The CDR3 nucleotides read TGTGCCAGCAGCTTGCAGGGGGGGGAAAATCAGCCCCAGCATTTT. Its translation is CASSLQGGENQPQHF. V gene TRBV6-4 combines with J gene TRBJ1-5; 7 bases are shared with TRBD1. The germline gives CDR1 MRHNA, CDR2 SNTAGT. The CDR3 loop spans 15 amino acids. Trimming removed 6 bases from V and 4 bases from J; junction bases left unmatched: 9.

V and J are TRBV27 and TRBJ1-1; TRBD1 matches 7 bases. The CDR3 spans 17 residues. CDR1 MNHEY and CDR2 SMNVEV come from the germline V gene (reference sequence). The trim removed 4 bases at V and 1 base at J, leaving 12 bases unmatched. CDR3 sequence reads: CASSYYGTDRRNTEAFF. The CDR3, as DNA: TGTGCCAGCAGTTACTACGGGACAGATCGACGGAACACTGAAGCTTTCTTT.

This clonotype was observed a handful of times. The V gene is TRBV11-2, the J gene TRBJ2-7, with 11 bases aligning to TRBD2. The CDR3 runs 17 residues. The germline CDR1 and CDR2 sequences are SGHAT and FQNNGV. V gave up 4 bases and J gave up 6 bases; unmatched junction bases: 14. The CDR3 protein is CASSSAHSGGAPGEQYV. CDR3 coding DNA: TGTGCCAGCAGCTCCGCCCATAGCGGGGGGGCCCCCGGCGAGCAGTACGTC.

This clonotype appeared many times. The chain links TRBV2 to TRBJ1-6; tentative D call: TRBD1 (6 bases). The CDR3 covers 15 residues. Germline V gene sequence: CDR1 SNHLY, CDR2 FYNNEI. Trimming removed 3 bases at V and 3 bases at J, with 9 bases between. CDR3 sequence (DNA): TGTGCCAGCAGTGAGACAGGCCACTATAATTCACCCCTCCACTTT. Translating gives CASSETGHYNSPLHF.

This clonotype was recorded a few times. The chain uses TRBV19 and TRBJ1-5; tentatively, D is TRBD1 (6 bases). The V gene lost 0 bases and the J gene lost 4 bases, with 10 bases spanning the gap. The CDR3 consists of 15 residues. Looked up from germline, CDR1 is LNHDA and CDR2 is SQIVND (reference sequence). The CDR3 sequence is CASSIERGGNQPQHF. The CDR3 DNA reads TGTGCCAGTAGTATAGAGAGAGGGGGAAATCAGCCCCAGCATTTT.

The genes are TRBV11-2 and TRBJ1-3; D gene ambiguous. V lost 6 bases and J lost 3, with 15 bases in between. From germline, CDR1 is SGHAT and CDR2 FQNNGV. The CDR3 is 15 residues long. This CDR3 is CASRSRIWGGNTIYF. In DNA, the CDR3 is TGTGCCAGCAGATCGCGTATCTGGGGTGGAAACACCATATATTTT.

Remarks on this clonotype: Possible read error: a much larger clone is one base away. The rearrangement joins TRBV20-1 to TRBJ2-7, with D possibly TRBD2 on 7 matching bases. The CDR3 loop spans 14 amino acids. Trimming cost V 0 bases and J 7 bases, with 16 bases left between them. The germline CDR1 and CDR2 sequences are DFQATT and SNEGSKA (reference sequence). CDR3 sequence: CSARDQRGAKEQYF. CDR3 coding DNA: TGCAGTGCTAGAGATCAACGGGGGGCGAAAGAGCAGTACTTC.

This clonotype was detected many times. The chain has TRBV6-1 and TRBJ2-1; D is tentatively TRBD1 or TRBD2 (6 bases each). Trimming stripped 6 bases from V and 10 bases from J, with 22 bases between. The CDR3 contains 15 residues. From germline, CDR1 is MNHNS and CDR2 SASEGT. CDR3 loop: CASSAILGGQGEQFF. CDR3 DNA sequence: TGTGCCAGCAGCGCGATATTGGGGGGCCAGGGGGAGCAGTTCTTC.

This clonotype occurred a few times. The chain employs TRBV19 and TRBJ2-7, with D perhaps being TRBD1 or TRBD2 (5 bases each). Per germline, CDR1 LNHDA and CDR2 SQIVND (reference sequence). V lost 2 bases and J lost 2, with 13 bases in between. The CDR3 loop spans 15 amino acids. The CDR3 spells CASSIPGMGAYEQYF. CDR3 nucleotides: TGTGCCAGTAGTATACCAGGGATGGGAGCCTACGAGCAGTACTTC.

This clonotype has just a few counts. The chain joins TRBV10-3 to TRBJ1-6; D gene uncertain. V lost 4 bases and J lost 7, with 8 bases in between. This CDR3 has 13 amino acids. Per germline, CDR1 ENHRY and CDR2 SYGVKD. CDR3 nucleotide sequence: TGTGCCATCAGTGTGGAGGAAAATTCACCCCTCCACTTT. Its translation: CAISVEENSPLHF.

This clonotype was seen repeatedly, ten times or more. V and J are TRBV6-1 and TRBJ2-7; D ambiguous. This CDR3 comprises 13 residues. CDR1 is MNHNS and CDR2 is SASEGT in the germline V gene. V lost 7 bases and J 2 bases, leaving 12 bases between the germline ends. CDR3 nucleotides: TGTGCCAGCAAGGAATTGGGTACCTACGAGCAGTACTTC. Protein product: CASKELGTYEQYF.

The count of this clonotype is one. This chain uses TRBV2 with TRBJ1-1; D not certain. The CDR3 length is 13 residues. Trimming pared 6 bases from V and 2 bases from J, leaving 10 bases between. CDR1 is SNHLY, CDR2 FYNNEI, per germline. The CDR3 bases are TGTGCCAGCAGGGAGTCCCAAAACACTGAAGCTTTCTTT. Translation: CASRESQNTEAFF.

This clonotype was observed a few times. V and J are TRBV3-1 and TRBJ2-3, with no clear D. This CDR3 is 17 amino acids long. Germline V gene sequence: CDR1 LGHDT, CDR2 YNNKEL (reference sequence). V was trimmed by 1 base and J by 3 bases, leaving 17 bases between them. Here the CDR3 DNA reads TGTGCCAGCAGCCAAGGAAACCCCTTGGAGAATACAGATACGCAGTATTTT. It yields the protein CASSQGNPLENTDTQYF.

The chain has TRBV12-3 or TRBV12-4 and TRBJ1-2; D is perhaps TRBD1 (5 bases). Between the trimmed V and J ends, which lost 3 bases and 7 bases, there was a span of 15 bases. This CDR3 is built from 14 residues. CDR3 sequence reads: CASSLSLGDSGYTF. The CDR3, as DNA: TGTGCCAGCAGTTTGAGTTTAGGTGACAGTGGCTACACCTTC.